The clone carrying this T cell receptor (beta chain) has only a few counts. Its antigen is not identified. The time point: persistent/refractory GD, antithyroid drugs over 5 years with positive TRAb. Extracted RNA from PBMCs served as the source of the TCR library. An approximately 9-milliliter sample of peripheral blood was drawn into EDTA tubes. From germline, CDR1 is DFQATT and CDR2 SNEGSKA (reference sequence). The CDR3 sequence is 14 residues long. Trimming stripped 3 bases from V and 3 bases from J, with 12 bases between. These data originate in a study of regulatory T cells in long-lasting Graves disease. Looking at the study overall: Persistent Graves' disease required over 5 years of antithyroid drugs and positive TSH receptor antibodies.

Findings and caveats of the study: TCR diversity in persistent Graves' patients was below that of newly diagnosed ones. New patients shared fewer public clonotypes (about 1,000) than persistent patients did (about 3,000).

CDR3-region Arm-PCR and iRepertoire HTBI primers produced the TCR beta libraries. TCRdb ran MiXCR on the multiplex PCR reads and lists one entry per CDR3 protein. The sample has 500,000 to 700,000 distinct CDR3 sequences; 25% to 30% are singletons. Sequences were derived from peripheral blood mononuclear cells (PBMCs), sampled when the disease was refractory, from a patient treated with antithyroid drugs. This rearrangement joins TRBV20-1 to TRBJ1-5; D gene uncertain. The clonotype was recovered from a female donor with Graves disease. The CDR3 reads CSASLGRDNQPQHF. The CDR3 nucleotides read TGCAGTGCTAGTTTAGGGCGGGACAATCAGCCCCAGCATTTT.